One sample yielded the 11 T cell receptor beta chains listed below, sequenced in a study of blood T cells in healthy people across ages. For the second PCR, which ran for 7 to 11 cycles, a sample-barcoded 5' primer and a J-beta primer mix were used. TCRdb re-analysed the 5' RACE reads in MiXCR, keeping a single row per CDR3 protein. The sample carries 1.5 million to 1.8 million distinct CDR3 sequences, 40% to 45% recorded once. The sequenced sample was blood. These receptors all come from a woman under 30 in good health.

The chain combines TRBV7-9 with TRBJ1-1; perhaps TRBD1 as D (5 bases). Germline CDR1 and CDR2: SEHNR and FQNEAQ (reference sequence). Trimming took off 6 bases at V and 1 base at J, with 15 bases between the two ends. The CDR3 extends over 15 amino acids. The CDR3 region is CASRDGALWNTEAFF. As DNA, the CDR3 is TGTGCCAGCAGAGATGGGGCGCTATGGAACACTGAAGCTTTCTTT.

This clonotype has only a few counts. The chain joins TRBV7-9 to TRBJ2-7; 8 nucleotides agree with TRBD1. Per the germline V gene, CDR1 is SEHNR and CDR2 is FQNEAQ (reference sequence). The CDR3 is 15 amino acids. J gave up 2 bases and V 5 bases, and 8 bases lay outside the gene matches. CDR3 coding DNA: TGTGCCAGCAGCCCTCCTGCGGGACAGGCCTACGAGCAGTACTTC. It specifies CASSPPAGQAYEQYF.

This clonotype came up once. The chain couples TRBV12-3 or TRBV12-4 to TRBJ1-2; 11 bases match TRBD1. CDR3 length: 13 amino acids. V trimming: 8 bases; J trimming: 4 bases; junction bases outside the gene matches: 3. The DNA for the CDR3 is TGTGCCAGCGGAGGACAGGGGGCCTATGGCTACACCTTC. This codes for CASGGQGAYGYTF.

To note about this clonotype: This may stem from a read error, because a much larger clone lies one nucleotide away. This chain connects TRBV25-1 to TRBJ2-1; TRBD2 aligns across 10 bases. V shed 2 bases and J 4 bases; nucleotides not matched to a gene: 8. This CDR3 has 17 residues. Germline CDR1 reads MGHDK; CDR2 reads SYGVNS. CDR3 nucleotides: TGTGCCAGCAGTGAACTTAGAGCGGGAGGGCTGTACAATGAGCAGTTCTTC. This encodes CASSELRAGGLYNEQFF.

A few counts support this clonotype. The V call is TRBV21-1, the J call TRBJ1-1; the table gives TRBD1 as D, unverified against the DNA. TRBV21-1 is a documented pseudogene. The CDR3 extends over 14 amino acids. Here the CDR3 reads CASSAGDRGLFAFF. CDR3 nucleotides: TGTGCCAGCAGCGCCGGGGACAGGGGATTGTTTGCTTTCTTT.

This clonotype was detected a few times. One end of the junction is discordant with germline, which a read error may explain. Here the CDR3 DNA reads TGCGCCAGCAGCCTAGGGGGTTTAGCCTATGAGCAGTACTTC. Translated, it gives CASSLGGLAYEQYF. The J gene is TRBJ2-7, the V gene TRBV7-9; a possible D gene is TRBD1 (6 bases). The germline V gene encodes CDR1 SEHNR and CDR2 FQNEAQ (reference sequence). The CDR3 is 14 amino acids.

The chain links TRBV27 to TRBJ2-7, with D maybe TRBD1 (5 bases). Trimming took 8 bases from V and 6 from J, leaving 17 bases between them. In germline, CDR1 is MNHEY, CDR2 SMNVEV (reference sequence). This CDR3 is built from 13 residues. The CDR3 DNA reads TGTGCCAGCGGCCAGACAGTAACCTCCGAGCAGTACTTC. Translated: CASGQTVTSEQYF.

This clonotype was found a few times. The chain uses TRBV5-1 and TRBJ2-5, with 16 bases aligning to TRBD2. The CDR3 is 18 residues long. Germline assignment: CDR1 SGHRS and CDR2 YFSETQ. V was pared by 4 bases and J by 4 bases, with 10 bases of the junction left unmatched. CDR3 nucleotide sequence: TGCGCCAGCAGCCCGGGACTAGCGGGGGGGCCCGGAGGAGAGACCCAGTACTTC. It encodes CASSPGLAGGPGGETQYF.

This clonotype was observed a few times. This sequence joins TRBV20-1 and TRBJ1-1; maybe TRBD1 (5 bases). Trimming removed 6 bases from V and 3 bases from J, with 14 bases in between. CDR1 DFQATT and CDR2 SNEGSKA come from the germline V gene (reference sequence). CDR3 length: 13 amino acids. The CDR3 reads CSARQTWDTEAFF. CDR3 bases: TGCAGTGCGAGACAGACTTGGGACACTGAAGCTTTCTTT.

This clonotype was detected a few times. The DNA for the CDR3 is TGTGCCAGCAGTTTTGAAACAACGTGGACAGGGAGGAAACAGCCCCAGCATTTT. Translating gives CASSFETTWTGRKQPQHF. J is TRBJ1-5 and V is TRBV12-3 or TRBV12-4, with TRBD1 matching over 8 bases. The CDR3 is 18 residues long. The V and J ends lost 3 bases and 7 bases, in that order; junction bases with no gene match: 17.

This clonotype was seen a single time. This sequence joins TRBV25-1 and TRBJ2-7, with a weak D call TRBD2 (6 bases). Germline V gene data show CDR1 as MGHDK and CDR2 as SYGVNS. The length of the CDR3 is 14 residues. Trimming stripped 6 bases from V and 4 bases from J, with 16 bases between. The CDR3: CASRAEGTSYEQYF. The CDR3 DNA is TGTGCCAGCAGAGCAGAGGGGACTTCTTACGAGCAGTACTTC.